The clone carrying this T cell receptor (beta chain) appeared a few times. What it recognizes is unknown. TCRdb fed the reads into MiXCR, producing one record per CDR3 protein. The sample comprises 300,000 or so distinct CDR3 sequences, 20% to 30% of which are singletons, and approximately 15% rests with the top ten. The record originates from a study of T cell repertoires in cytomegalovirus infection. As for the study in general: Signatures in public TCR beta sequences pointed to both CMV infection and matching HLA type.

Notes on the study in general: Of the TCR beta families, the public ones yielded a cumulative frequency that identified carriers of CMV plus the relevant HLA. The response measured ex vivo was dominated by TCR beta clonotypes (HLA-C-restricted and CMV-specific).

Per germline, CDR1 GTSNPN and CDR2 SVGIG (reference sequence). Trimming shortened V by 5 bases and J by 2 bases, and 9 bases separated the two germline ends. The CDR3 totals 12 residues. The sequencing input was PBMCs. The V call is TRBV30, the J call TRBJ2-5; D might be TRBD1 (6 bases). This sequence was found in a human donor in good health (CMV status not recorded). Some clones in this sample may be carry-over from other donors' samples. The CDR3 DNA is TGTGCCTGGGGACAGCAACAAGAGACCCAGTACTTC. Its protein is CAWGQQQETQYF.